The clone carrying this T cell receptor (beta chain) was observed a single time. The CDR3 spans 12 residues. Germline lookup yields CDR1 LNHNV and CDR2 YYDKDF (reference sequence). The J segment lost 7 bases and the V segment lost 5 bases, leaving 0 bases of the junction unmatched. Sequenced by immunoSEQ multiplex PCR; TCRdb stores in-frame clones only, minus some. Of 85,000 to 110,000 clones in the sample, 90% to 95% are singletons; the top ten hold around 45%. This sample was included in a study of T cell responses to AZD1222 COVID-19 vaccine. The genes are TRBV15 and TRBJ1-1; 11 nucleotides align to TRBD1. The sequenced sample was peripheral blood, obtained on day 0 of AZD1222 vaccination. This clonotype was obtained from an adult in good health. Written as DNA, the CDR3 is TGTGCCACCAGCGGGACAGGGGGTGAAGCTTTCTTT. Protein product: CATSGTGGEAFF.